The subject of this entry is one T cell receptor (beta chain). The sample comes from a study of T cells in localized non-small cell lung cancer. The length of the CDR3 is 13 residues. Germline CDR1 and CDR2: SGHRS and YFSETQ. The V gene lost 7 bases and the J gene lost 6 bases, with 17 bases spanning the gap. Data came from immunoSEQ multiplex PCR; TCRdb stores just in-frame clones and leaves some out. The sample holds about 26,000 clones, 81% seen once. J is TRBJ2-7 and V is TRBV5-1, with D possibly matching TRBD2 (6 bases). The sample was peripheral blood, taken before any cancer treatment. The receptor was isolated from a man aged 40 to 69 with stage III squamous cell lung carcinoma. Written as DNA, the CDR3 is TGCGCCAGCCGGGACGGGGGACGGCTCGAGCAGTACTTC. Its translation is CASRDGGRLEQYF.